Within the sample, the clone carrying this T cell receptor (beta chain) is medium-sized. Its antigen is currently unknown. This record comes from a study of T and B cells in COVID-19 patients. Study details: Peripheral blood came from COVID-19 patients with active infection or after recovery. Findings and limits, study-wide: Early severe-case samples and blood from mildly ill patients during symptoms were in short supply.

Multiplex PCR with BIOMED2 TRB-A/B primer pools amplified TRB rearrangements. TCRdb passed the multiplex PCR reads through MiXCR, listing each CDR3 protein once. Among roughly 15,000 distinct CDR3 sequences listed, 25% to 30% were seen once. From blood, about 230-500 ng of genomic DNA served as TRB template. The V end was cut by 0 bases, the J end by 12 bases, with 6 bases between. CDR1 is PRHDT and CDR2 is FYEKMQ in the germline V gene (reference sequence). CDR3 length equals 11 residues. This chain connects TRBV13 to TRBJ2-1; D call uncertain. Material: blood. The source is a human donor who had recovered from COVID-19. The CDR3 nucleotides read TGTGCCAGCAGCTTAGGCAAGGGGCAGTTCTTC. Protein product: CASSLGKGQFF.